This TCR beta chain stems from a study of T-cell reconstitution after alpha-beta-depleted transplantation in children. Study-level results: After one year, T-cell counts and TCRbeta diversity mostly came from new T cells.

Unique molecular identifiers featured in how the TCRbeta library was prepared. TCRdb redid the calling of the PCR reads with MiXCR, one entry per CDR3 protein. Of about 580,000 distinct CDR3 sequences in the sample, under 30% were seen once. Details on this clonotype: Its antigen remains unknown.

The V gene's germline CDR1 is MNHEY and CDR2 SVGAGI. The CDR3 length is 15 residues. V was trimmed by 2 bases and J by 4 bases, leaving 14 bases between them. The J gene is TRBJ1-2, the V gene TRBV6-5; D not resolved. This clonotype was obtained from a boy under two years old who had a stem cell transplant for acute myeloid leukemia, so the T cells may come from the graft donor. Specimen: PBMCs, mostly from graft donor cells, collected 360 days after TCRalphabeta/CD19-depleted stem cell transplant. The CDR3 protein is CASSYGLQLSYGYTF. The CDR3 nucleotides read TGTGCCAGCAGTTACGGCCTCCAACTCAGCTATGGCTACACCTTC.